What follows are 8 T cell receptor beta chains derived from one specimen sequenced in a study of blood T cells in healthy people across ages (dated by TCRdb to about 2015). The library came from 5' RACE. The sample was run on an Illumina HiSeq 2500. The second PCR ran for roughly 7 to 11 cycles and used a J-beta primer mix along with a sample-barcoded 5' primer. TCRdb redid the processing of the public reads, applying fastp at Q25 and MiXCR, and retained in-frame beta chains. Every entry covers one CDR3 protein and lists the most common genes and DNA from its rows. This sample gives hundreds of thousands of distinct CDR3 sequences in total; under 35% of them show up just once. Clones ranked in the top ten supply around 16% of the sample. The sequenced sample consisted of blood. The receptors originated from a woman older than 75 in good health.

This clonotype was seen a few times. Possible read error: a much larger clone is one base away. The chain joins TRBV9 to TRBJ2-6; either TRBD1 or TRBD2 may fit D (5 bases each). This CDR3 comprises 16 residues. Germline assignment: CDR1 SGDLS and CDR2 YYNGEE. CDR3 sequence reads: CASSVDRGPGANVRTF. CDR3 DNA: TGTGCCAGCAGCGTAGATCGGGGTCCTGGGGCCAACGTCCGGACTTTC.

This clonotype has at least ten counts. CDR3 in amino acids: CASSLLSGGNNSPLHF. The CDR3 nucleotides are TGTGCCAGCAGTTTACTTAGCGGGGGGAATAATTCACCCCTCCACTTT. The chain employs TRBV12-3 or TRBV12-4 and TRBJ1-6, with D possibly matching TRBD1 (5 bases). V was cut by 2 bases and J by 5 bases, with 13 bases left in between. This CDR3 has 16 amino acids.

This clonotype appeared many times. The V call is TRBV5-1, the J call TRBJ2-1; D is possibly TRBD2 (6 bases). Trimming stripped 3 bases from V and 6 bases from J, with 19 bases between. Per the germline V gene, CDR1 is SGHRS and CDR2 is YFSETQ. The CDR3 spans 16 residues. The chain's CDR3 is CASSSQGRLEGNEQFF. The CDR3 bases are TGCGCCAGCAGCTCCCAGGGTCGGTTGGAGGGCAATGAGCAGTTCTTC. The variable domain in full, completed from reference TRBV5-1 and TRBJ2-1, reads KAGVTQTPRYLIKTRGQQVTLSCSPISGHRSVSWYQQTPGQGLQFLFEYFSETQRNKGNFPGRFSGRQFSNSRSEMNVSTLELGDSALYLCASSSQGRLEGNEQFFGPGTRLTVL.

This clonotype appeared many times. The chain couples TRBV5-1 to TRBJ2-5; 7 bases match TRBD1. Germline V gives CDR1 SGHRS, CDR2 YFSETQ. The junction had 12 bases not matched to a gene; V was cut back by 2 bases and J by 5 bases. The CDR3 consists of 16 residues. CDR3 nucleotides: TGCGCCAGCAGCTTCGGGACAGCCACCCGGGGTGAGACCCAGTACTTC. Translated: CASSFGTATRGETQYF. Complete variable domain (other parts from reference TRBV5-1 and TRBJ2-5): KAGVTQTPRYLIKTRGQQVTLSCSPISGHRSVSWYQQTPGQGLQFLFEYFSETQRNKGNFPGRFSGRQFSNSRSEMNVSTLELGDSALYLCASSFGTATRGETQYFGPGTRLLVL.

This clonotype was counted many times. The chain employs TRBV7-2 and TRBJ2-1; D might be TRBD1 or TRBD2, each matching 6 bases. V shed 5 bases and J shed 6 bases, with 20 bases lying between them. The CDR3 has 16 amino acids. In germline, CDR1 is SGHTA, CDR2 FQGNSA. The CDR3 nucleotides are TGTGCCAGCAGCCTTCAGAGGGGGGAGGTGGGCAATGAGCAGTTCTTC. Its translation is CASSLQRGEVGNEQFF.

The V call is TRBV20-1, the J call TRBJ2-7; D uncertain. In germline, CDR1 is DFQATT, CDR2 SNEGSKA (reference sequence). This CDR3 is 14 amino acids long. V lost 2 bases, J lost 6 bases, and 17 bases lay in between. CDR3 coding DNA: TGCAGTGCTAGACTCTCACAAGGGTTTCCCGAGCAGTACTTC. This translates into CSARLSQGFPEQYF.

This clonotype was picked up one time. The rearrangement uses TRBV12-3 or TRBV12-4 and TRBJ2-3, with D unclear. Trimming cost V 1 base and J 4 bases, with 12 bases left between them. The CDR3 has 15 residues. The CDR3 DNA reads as TGTGCCAGCAGTTTAGGCGGAGTGGGTTCAGATACGCAGTATTTT. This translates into CASSLGGVGSDTQYF.

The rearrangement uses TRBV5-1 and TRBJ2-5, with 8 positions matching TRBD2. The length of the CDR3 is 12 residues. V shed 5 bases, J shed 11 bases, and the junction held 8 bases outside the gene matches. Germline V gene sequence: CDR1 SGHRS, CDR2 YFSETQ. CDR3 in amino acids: CASSSGGDEQYF. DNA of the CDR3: TGCGCCAGCAGTTCGGGGGGGGATGAGCAGTACTTC.